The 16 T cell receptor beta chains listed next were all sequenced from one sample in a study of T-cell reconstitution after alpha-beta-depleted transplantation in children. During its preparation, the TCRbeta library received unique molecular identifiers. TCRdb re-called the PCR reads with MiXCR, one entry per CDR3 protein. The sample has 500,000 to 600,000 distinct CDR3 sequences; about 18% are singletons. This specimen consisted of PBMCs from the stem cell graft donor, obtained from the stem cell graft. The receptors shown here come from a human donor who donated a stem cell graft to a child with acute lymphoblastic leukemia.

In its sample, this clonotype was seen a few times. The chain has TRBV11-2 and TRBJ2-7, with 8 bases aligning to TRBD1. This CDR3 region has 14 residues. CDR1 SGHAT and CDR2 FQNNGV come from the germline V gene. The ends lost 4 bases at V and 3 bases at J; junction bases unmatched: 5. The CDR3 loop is CASSYRGTGYEQYF. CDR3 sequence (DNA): TGTGCCAGCAGCTACAGGGGGACCGGCTACGAGCAGTACTTC.

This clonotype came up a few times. Here the CDR3 DNA reads TGTGCCAGCAGTGAAAAGGGGGAGAACACTGAAGCTTTCTTT. It yields the protein CASSEKGENTEAFF. The rearrangement links TRBV6-4 to TRBJ1-1; tentatively, D is TRBD1 (6 bases). V lost 3 bases and J lost 1, with 9 bases in between. This CDR3 is 14 amino acids long. CDR1 and CDR2 from the germline V gene are MRHNA and SNTAGT.

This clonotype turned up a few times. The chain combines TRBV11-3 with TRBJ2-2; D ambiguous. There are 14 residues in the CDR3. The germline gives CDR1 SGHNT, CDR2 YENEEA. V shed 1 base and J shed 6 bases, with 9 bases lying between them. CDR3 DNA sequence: TGTGCCAGCAGCTTAGGCCCTGAGGCCGGGGAGCTGTTTTTT. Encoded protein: CASSLGPEAGELFF.

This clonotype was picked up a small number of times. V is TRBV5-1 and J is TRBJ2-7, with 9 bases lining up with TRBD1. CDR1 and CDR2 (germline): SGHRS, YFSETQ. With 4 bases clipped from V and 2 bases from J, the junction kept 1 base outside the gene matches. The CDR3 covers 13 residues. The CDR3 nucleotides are TGCGCCAGCAGCGGGACAGGGACCTACGAGCAGTACTTC. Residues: CASSGTGTYEQYF.

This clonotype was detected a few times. CDR3 in DNA: TGCGCCAGCAGGGACAGGACCCTCACAGATACGCAGTATTTT. As protein: CASRDRTLTDTQYF. V gene TRBV5-1 combines with J gene TRBJ2-3, with TRBD1 matching over 7 bases. V shed 5 bases and J 2 bases; nucleotides not matched to a gene: 5. CDR1 is SGHRS and CDR2 is YFSETQ in the germline V gene. The CDR3 length is 14 residues.

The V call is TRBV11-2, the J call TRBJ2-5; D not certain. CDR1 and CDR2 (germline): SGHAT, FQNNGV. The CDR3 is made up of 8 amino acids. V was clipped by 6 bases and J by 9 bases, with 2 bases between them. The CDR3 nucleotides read TGTGCCAGCAGGGCCCAGTACTTC. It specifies CASRAQYF.

The DNA of the CDR3 is TGTGCCAGCAGCTTTACCTGGGGACCCGGGGAGCTGTTTTTT. Protein product: CASSFTWGPGELFF. This sequence joins TRBV7-2 and TRBJ2-2; either TRBD1 or TRBD2 may supply D (5 bases each). From germline, CDR1 is SGHTA and CDR2 FQGNSA. This CDR3 contains 14 residues. The V end lost 3 bases, the J end lost 6 bases, and 11 bases lay between the germline ends. Drawing the rest from reference TRBV7-2 and TRBJ2-2, the complete variable domain is GAGVSQSPSNKVTEKGKDVELRCDPISGHTALYWYRQSLGQGLEFLIYFQGNSAPDKSGLPSDRFSAERTGGSVSTLTIQRTQQEDSAVYLCASSFTWGPGELFFGEGSRLTVL.

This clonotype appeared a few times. CDR3 bases: TGTGCCAGCAGTTATTCCCGCGCCAGCAAGCGGGAGACCCAGTACTTC. The encoded protein is CASSYSRASKRETQYF. This chain uses TRBV6-5 with TRBJ2-5; D is perhaps TRBD2 (5 bases). With 3 bases removed from V and 5 bases from J, the gap between germline ends came to 19 bases. The CDR3 extends over 16 amino acids. Germline V gives CDR1 MNHEY, CDR2 SVGAGI.

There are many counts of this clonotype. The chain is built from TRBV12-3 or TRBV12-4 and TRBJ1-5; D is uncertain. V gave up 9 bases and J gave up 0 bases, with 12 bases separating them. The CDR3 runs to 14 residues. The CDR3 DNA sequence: TGTGCCAGTTGGCGAGGCGGTAGCAATCAGCCCCAGCATTTT. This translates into CASWRGGSNQPQHF.

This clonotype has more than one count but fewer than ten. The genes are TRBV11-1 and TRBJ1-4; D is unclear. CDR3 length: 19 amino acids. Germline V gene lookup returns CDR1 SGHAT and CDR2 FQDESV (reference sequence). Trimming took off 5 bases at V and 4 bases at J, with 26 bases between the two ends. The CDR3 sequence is CASSRLGKTLQRVNEKLFF. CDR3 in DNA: TGTGCCAGCAGCCGATTGGGCAAAACCTTACAGCGAGTTAATGAAAAACTGTTTTTT. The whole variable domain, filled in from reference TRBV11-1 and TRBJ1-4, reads EAEVAQSPRYKITEKSQAVAFWCDPISGHATLYWYRQILGQGPELLVQFQDESVVDDSQLPKDRFSAERLKGVDSTLKIQPAELGDSAMYLCASSRLGKTLQRVNEKLFFGSGTQLSVL.

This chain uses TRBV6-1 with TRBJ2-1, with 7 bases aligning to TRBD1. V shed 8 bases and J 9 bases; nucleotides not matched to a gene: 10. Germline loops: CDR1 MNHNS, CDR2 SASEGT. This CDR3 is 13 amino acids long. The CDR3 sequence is CASGVDRIREQFF. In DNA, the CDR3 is TGTGCCAGCGGGGTGGACAGGATACGTGAGCAGTTCTTC.

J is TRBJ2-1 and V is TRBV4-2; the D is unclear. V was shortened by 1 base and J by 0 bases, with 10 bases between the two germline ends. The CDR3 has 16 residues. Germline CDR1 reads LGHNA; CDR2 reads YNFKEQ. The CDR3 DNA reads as TGTGCCAGCAGCCAAGGAGGCTGGAACTCCTACAATGAGCAGTTCTTC. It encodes CASSQGGWNSYNEQFF.

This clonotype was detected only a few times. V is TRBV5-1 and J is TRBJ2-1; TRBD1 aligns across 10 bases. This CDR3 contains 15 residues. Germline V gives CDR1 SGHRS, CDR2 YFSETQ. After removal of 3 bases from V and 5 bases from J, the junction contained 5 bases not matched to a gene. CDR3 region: CASSSPGQGNNEQFF. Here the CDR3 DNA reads TGCGCCAGCAGCTCTCCGGGACAGGGGAACAATGAGCAGTTCTTC.

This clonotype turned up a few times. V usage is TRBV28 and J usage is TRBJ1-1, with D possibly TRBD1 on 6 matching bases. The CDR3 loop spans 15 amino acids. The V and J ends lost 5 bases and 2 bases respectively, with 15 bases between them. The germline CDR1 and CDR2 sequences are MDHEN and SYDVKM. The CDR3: CASSTGQLLNTEAFF. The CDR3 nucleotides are TGTGCCAGCAGTACTGGACAGCTTCTTAACACTGAAGCTTTCTTT.

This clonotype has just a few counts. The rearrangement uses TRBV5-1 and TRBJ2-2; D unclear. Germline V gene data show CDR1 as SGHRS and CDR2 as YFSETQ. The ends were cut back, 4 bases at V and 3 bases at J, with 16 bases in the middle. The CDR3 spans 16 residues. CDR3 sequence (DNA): TGCGCCAGCAGCCCCGGACGAAGCCGAGACACCGGGGAGCTGTTTTTT. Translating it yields CASSPGRSRDTGELFF.

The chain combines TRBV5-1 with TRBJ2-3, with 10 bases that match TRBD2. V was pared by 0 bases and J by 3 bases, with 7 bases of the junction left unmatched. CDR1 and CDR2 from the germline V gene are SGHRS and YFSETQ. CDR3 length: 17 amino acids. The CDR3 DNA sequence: TGCGCCAGCAGCTTGGGCCAGCGGGAGGGCCGTACAGATACGCAGTATTTT. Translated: CASSLGQREGRTDTQYF.